This TCR beta chain was sequenced in a study of blood T cell repertoires in COVID-19. Study summary: Material from acute and convalescent COVID-19 was sourced from the United States, Italy and Spain. T cells, B-cell-depleted T cells, or PBMCs supplied cDNA or gDNA.

Authors' methods: Quantification of nucleated cells was approximated via reference gene primer amplification. Profiled with immunoSEQ multiplex PCR; TCRdb holds only in-frame clones, not every one. V and J calls and clone size are copied from that table; D and trimming were computed from the DNA. The repertoire holds around 260,000 clones, with about 89% as singletons. The source of this sequence is a man aged 30-40 years with acute or convalescent COVID-19. The sequencing sample was made of peripheral blood.

CDR3 sequence (DNA): TGTGCCAGCAGTCCTTGGGCGGGACAGTCGACGCATCAGCCCCAGCATTTT. Protein: CASSPWAGQSTHQPQHF. V and J are TRBV2 and TRBJ1-5, with 7 bases lining up with TRBD1. V lost 5 bases to trimming and J lost 5 bases; unmatched junction nucleotides: 15. CDR1 SNHLY and CDR2 FYNNEI come from the germline V gene. This CDR3 spans 17 amino acids.